This TCR beta chain was recovered during a study of blood T cell repertoires in COVID-19. Study in general: Some COVID-19 samples were acute and others convalescent; all came from the United States, Italy and Spain. T cells, B-cell-depleted T cells, or PBMCs supplied cDNA or gDNA.

Original processing notes: Reference gene primer amplification in the assay estimated nucleated cell counts. Measured with immunoSEQ multiplex PCR; TCRdb has only the in-frame clones, and not every one. The V and J calls and clone size were taken over from that table, and D and trimming were inferred from the DNA. The sample records about 260,000 clones, around 87% being singletons. Germline CDR1 MNHEY, CDR2 SMNVEV (reference sequence). After removal of 5 bases from V and 8 bases from J, the junction contained 13 bases not matched to a gene. The CDR3 length is 16 residues. The sequence came from a woman between 50 and 59 years old with acute or convalescent COVID-19. This rearrangement joins TRBV27 to TRBJ2-1; 9 bases are shared with TRBD1. The sequenced material came from peripheral blood. In DNA form, the CDR3 reads TGTGCCAGCAGTAGTTATTGGGACAGGGATCGGGATGAGCAGTTCTTC. It codes for CASSSYWDRDRDEQFF.